The rows below give T cell receptor beta chains drawn from one sample of a study of cytomegalovirus exposure and HLA in healthy donors. The data were produced by immunoSEQ multiplex PCR, yet TCRdb's version contains in-frame clones alone and is incomplete. The table includes 140,000 or so clones, 65% to 75% detected once. Specimen: PBMCs. The receptors were sampled from a man aged 55 to 70 in good health and CMV-seronegative. The CDR3 runs from the conserved cysteine through the conserved F or W. The D gene is left open where the match is weak. Part of the rows lack a size; the others show once, few, many or a class for expanded clones.

v_call: TRBV7-2; j_call: TRBJ2-2; d_call: .; clone_size: .; cdr3_nt: TGTGCCAGCAGCTTTAGGGGTGGGGCGAGTGGGGAGCTGTTTTTT; cdr3_aa: CASSFRGGASGELFF
v_call: TRBV5-1; j_call: TRBJ2-7; d_call: TRBD2; clone_size: .; cdr3_nt: TGCGCCAGCAGCCCGGGGGGACCGATGACCTACGAGCAGTACTTC; cdr3_aa: CASSPGGPMTYEQYF
v_call: TRBV7-3; j_call: TRBJ2-2; d_call: TRBD2; clone_size: .; cdr3_nt: TGTGCCAGCAGCCCCACGCCGGGACTAGCGGACCCCTTCGCGAACACCGGGGAGCTGTTTTTT; cdr3_aa: CASSPTPGLADPFANTGELFF
v_call: TRBV30; j_call: TRBJ2-5; d_call: TRBD2; clone_size: once; cdr3_nt: TGTGCCTGGAGCGTAGCGGGAGGGGAAGAGCAGTACTTC; cdr3_aa: CAWSVAGGEEQYF
v_call: TRBV6-5; j_call: TRBJ1-4; d_call: .; clone_size: few; cdr3_nt: TGTGCCAGCAGGGGGCGGGACGTTGGGGAAAAACTGTTTTTT; cdr3_aa: CASRGRDVGEKLFF
v_call: TRBV10-3; j_call: TRBJ2-7; d_call: TRBD1; clone_size: .; cdr3_nt: TGTGCCATCAGTGAGTGGGCGACAGGGGGGGAATACGAGCAGTACTTC; cdr3_aa: CAISEWATGGEYEQYF
v_call: TRBV6-1; j_call: TRBJ1-6; d_call: TRBD1; clone_size: .; cdr3_nt: TGTGCCAGCAGCCTACAGGGGGATAATTCACCCCTCCACTTT; cdr3_aa: CASSLQGDNSPLHF
v_call: TRBV10-3; j_call: TRBJ2-2; d_call: TRBD2; clone_size: .; cdr3_nt: TGTGCCATCGGCCAGGGACTAGCGGGGGGTAACACCGGGGAGCTGTTTTTT; cdr3_aa: CAIGQGLAGGNTGELFF
v_call: TRBV18; j_call: TRBJ2-3; d_call: TRBD2; clone_size: .; cdr3_nt: TGTGCCAGCTCACCACCGTCTAGCGGGAGCACAGATACGCAGTATTTT; cdr3_aa: CASSPPSSGSTDTQYF
v_call: TRBV9; j_call: TRBJ2-7; d_call: TRBD2; clone_size: once; cdr3_nt: TGTGCCAGCTCCTCTGGGGGGGAGGCGGGTTACGAGCAGTACTTC; cdr3_aa: CASSSGGEAGYEQYF
v_call: TRBV5-4; j_call: TRBJ2-7; d_call: TRBD1; clone_size: .; cdr3_nt: TGTGCCAGCAGCCCTTGGGACAGCTCCTACGAGCAGTACTTC; cdr3_aa: CASSPWDSSYEQYF
v_call: TRBV5-5; j_call: TRBJ2-2; d_call: TRBD2; clone_size: .; cdr3_nt: TGTGCCAGCAGCCGGCGGGAGACCGGGGAGCTGTTTTTT; cdr3_aa: CASSRRETGELFF
v_call: TRBV18; j_call: TRBJ2-5; d_call: .; clone_size: .; cdr3_nt: TGTGCCAGCTCACCTACTGTCGAGACCCAGTACTTC; cdr3_aa: CASSPTVETQYF
v_call: TRBV4-1; j_call: TRBJ1-5; d_call: .; clone_size: .; cdr3_nt: TGCGCCAGCAGCCTTACGGGTACGAATCAGCCCCAGCATTTT; cdr3_aa: CASSLTGTNQPQHF
v_call: TRBV5-4; j_call: TRBJ2-2; d_call: TRBD1; clone_size: .; cdr3_nt: TGTGCCAGCAGCTTGACAGGGGGTAGGACCGGGGAGCTGTTTTTT; cdr3_aa: CASSLTGGRTGELFF
v_call: TRBV28; j_call: TRBJ2-7; d_call: TRBD2; clone_size: few; cdr3_nt: TGTGCCATCAGCGGGAATGTCTACGAGCAGTACTTC; cdr3_aa: CAISGNVYEQYF
v_call: TRBV9; j_call: TRBJ2-2; d_call: TRBD2; clone_size: .; cdr3_nt: TGTGCCAGCAGCGTGACAGCGGGACTAGCGGACCGCGGGGAGCTGTTTTTT; cdr3_aa: CASSVTAGLADRGELFF
v_call: TRBV2; j_call: TRBJ1-5; d_call: TRBD1; clone_size: .; cdr3_nt: TGTGCCAGCAGTGAAGGAGGGGGCCGAAATCAGCCCCAGCATTTT; cdr3_aa: CASSEGGGRNQPQHF
v_call: TRBV19; j_call: TRBJ2-3; d_call: .; clone_size: .; cdr3_nt: TGTGCCAGTAGCTCTAGCAGCAGCACAGATACGCAGTATTTT; cdr3_aa: CASSSSSSTDTQYF
v_call: TRBV6-1; j_call: TRBJ1-4; d_call: TRBD1; clone_size: few; cdr3_nt: TGTGCCAGCAGTGAGACAGGGGGAAGTGAAAAACTGTTTTTT; cdr3_aa: CASSETGGSEKLFF
v_call: TRBV7-8; j_call: TRBJ2-7; d_call: .; clone_size: once; cdr3_nt: TGTGCCAGCAGCTTAAAGGGGGGGAGTTTTTGGTACGAGCAGTACTTC; cdr3_aa: CASSLKGGSFWYEQYF
v_call: TRBV9; j_call: TRBJ1-2; d_call: TRBD1; clone_size: .; cdr3_nt: TGTGCCAGCAGCCTTTCGACAGGGGACGGCTACACCTTC; cdr3_aa: CASSLSTGDGYTF
v_call: TRBV27; j_call: TRBJ2-7; d_call: .; clone_size: .; cdr3_nt: TGTGCCAGCAGTTTTTCCACCCGGGGAGGCGAGCAGTACTTC; cdr3_aa: CASSFSTRGGEQYF
v_call: TRBV4-3; j_call: TRBJ1-3; d_call: TRBD1; clone_size: few; cdr3_nt: TGCGCCAGCAGCCAAGGACAGGGGACAACTGGAAACACCATATATTTT; cdr3_aa: CASSQGQGTTGNTIYF
v_call: TRBV19; j_call: TRBJ1-2; d_call: .; clone_size: .; cdr3_nt: TGTGCCAGTAGTATAGATCCTTCCGTCTCGGGCTACACCTTC; cdr3_aa: CASSIDPSVSGYTF
v_call: TRBV9; j_call: TRBJ2-5; d_call: .; clone_size: .; cdr3_nt: TGTGCCAGCGGAGAGGAAGAGACCCAGTACTTC; cdr3_aa: CASGEEETQYF
v_call: TRBV7-2; j_call: TRBJ1-1; d_call: .; clone_size: few; cdr3_nt: TGTGCCAGCAGCTTAGCGAAGCTCCGAAACACTGAAGCTTTCTTT; cdr3_aa: CASSLAKLRNTEAFF
v_call: TRBV5-1; j_call: TRBJ2-1; d_call: TRBD2; clone_size: .; cdr3_nt: TGCGCCACAAGTGTGGGTGCGGGAGCTCTTCGTGAGCAGTTCTTC; cdr3_aa: CATSVGAGALREQFF